The 5 T cell receptor beta chains in this list originate from one sample, sequenced in a study of cytomegalovirus exposure and HLA in healthy donors. This PCR relied on a set of 60 Vbeta primers and 13 Jbeta primers. Only in-frame clones appear in the TCRdb table, and some are missing; sequencing was by immunoSEQ multiplex PCR. The sample lists under 150,000 clones, around 79% occurring once. Specimen: PBMCs. The receptors stem from a man aged 40-50 years in good health and CMV-seropositive.

This clone has just a few counts. The J gene is TRBJ2-2, the V gene TRBV9; 11 nucleotides match TRBD2. After removal of 4 bases from V and 4 bases from J, the junction contained 6 bases not matched to a gene. CDR3 length equals 16 residues. From germline, CDR1 is SGDLS and CDR2 YYNGEE. CDR3 region: CASSLGGLAATGELFF. DNA of the CDR3: TGTGCCAGCAGCCTAGGGGGACTAGCGGCCACCGGGGAGCTGTTTTTT. Looking up the rest from reference TRBV9 and TRBJ2-2 gives the full variable domain: DSGVTQTPKHLITATGQRVTLRCSPRSGDLSVYWYQQSLDQGLQFLIQYYNGEERAKGNILERFSAQQFPDLHSELNLSSLELGDSALYFCASSLGGLAATGELFFGEGSRLTVL.

The V and J genes are TRBV11-2 and TRBJ2-3; 11 nucleotides match TRBD2. V lost 6 bases and J lost 6; bases outside the gene matches: 11. The CDR3 has 16 residues. Looked up from germline, CDR1 is SGHAT and CDR2 is FQNNGV. In DNA, the CDR3 is TGTGCCAGCAGGGGGGGGACTAGCGGACCATGGGATACGCAGTATTTT. It specifies CASRGGTSGPWDTQYF.

This chain uses TRBV6-1 with TRBJ1-5; possibly TRBD1 for D (5 bases). The CDR3 has 15 amino acids. Trimming left V 6 bases short and J 2 bases short, with 14 bases between. Germline CDR1 MNHNS, CDR2 SASEGT. The CDR3 loop reads CASRIGGTGNQPQHF. The CDR3, as DNA: TGTGCCAGCAGAATTGGGGGGACGGGCAATCAGCCCCAGCATTTT.

The chain joins TRBV7-9 to TRBJ2-1; 7 bases align to TRBD2. J gave up 2 bases and V 5 bases, and 6 bases lay outside the gene matches. This CDR3 spans 15 amino acids. The V gene's germline CDR1 is SEHNR and CDR2 FQNEAQ (reference sequence). The CDR3 loop reads CASSAAGAAYNEQFF. The DNA of the CDR3 is TGTGCCAGCAGCGCGGCGGGAGCGGCCTACAATGAGCAGTTCTTC. The full variable domain, with the rest looked up from reference TRBV7-9 and TRBJ2-1, is DTGVSQNPRHKITKRGQNVTFRCDPISEHNRLYWYRQTLGQGPEFLTYFQNEAQLEKSRLLSDRFSAERPKGSFSTLEIQRTEQGDSAMYLCASSAAGAAYNEQFFGPGTRLTVL.

This clone was observed once. The chain has TRBV28 and TRBJ2-6; no clear D gene. The V end lost 5 bases, the J end lost 4 bases, and 12 bases lay between the germline ends. The V gene's germline CDR1 is MDHEN and CDR2 SYDVKM. The CDR3 is 15 amino acids. The CDR3 region is CASSLFSSGANVLTF. The CDR3, as DNA: TGTGCCAGCAGTCTGTTCTCGTCGGGGGCCAACGTCCTGACTTTC.